The T cell receptor (beta chain) under discussion was sequenced for a study of cytomegalovirus exposure and HLA in healthy donors. Overall study context: Early release data held around 80 million unique TCRs from HLA-typed donors.

Healthy bone marrow donors supplied every sample. V lost 3 bases, J lost 1 base, and 10 bases lay in between. This CDR3 has 15 amino acids. Germline CDR1 and CDR2: SGHDT and YYEEEE. With 60 Vbeta and 13 Jbeta primers, the PCR was carried out. Produced via immunoSEQ multiplex PCR; TCRdb's table is partial and in-frame only. This sample has 130,000 or so clones; around 9% occur once, and the top ten carry roughly 6.4%. Findings of the study overall: A classifier reportedly called cytomegalovirus status with high sensitivity and specificity. Several of the most significant clusters appeared, in a later analysis, to be linked to common viral pathogens.

This clone was counted only a few times. The antigen is undetermined. Material: PBMCs. The chain carries TRBV5-6 and TRBJ2-2; a weak D match, TRBD1 (5 bases). The source of this sequence is a woman aged 40 to 49 in good health and CMV-seropositive. CDR3 loop: CASSSRQKNTGELFF. CDR3 sequence (DNA): TGTGCCAGCAGCTCCCGACAGAAGAACACCGGGGAGCTGTTTTTT.